One sample yielded the 5 T cell receptor beta chains listed below, sequenced in a study of early T cells in non-severe SARS-CoV-2 infection. TCRdb used MiXCR to reprocess the 5' RACE reads, holding one entry per CDR3 protein. The sample records some 40,000 distinct CDR3 sequences, roughly 5% being singletons. The sequencing input was whole blood. The receptors shown here come from an adult who was a healthcare worker with PCR-confirmed SARS-CoV-2 infection or an uninfected control (not recorded which).

With respect to this clonotype: A much more abundant neighbour one base away suggests this may be a read error. V is TRBV10-1 and J is TRBJ2-7; perhaps D is TRBD1 or TRBD2 (6 bases each). CDR1 and CDR2 (germline): WNHNN, SYGVQD (reference sequence). CDR3 length equals 15 residues. In DNA form, the CDR3 reads TGCGCCAGCGGTGAGGGGGGCCCGAGCTCCTACGAGCAGTACTTC. It yields the protein CASGEGGPSSYEQYF.

The chain employs TRBV7-9 and TRBJ2-2; D is uncertain. CDR1 SEHNR and CDR2 FQNEAQ come from the germline V gene (reference sequence). Trimming took off 0 bases at V and 3 bases at J, with 11 bases between the two ends. The CDR3 sequence is 16 residues long. CDR3 region: CASSLANLRYTGELFF. CDR3 DNA: TGTGCCAGCAGCTTAGCGAACCTCCGGTACACCGGGGAGCTGTTTTTT.

This clonotype was counted at least ten times. This sequence joins TRBV27 and TRBJ2-5; no definite D call. This CDR3 spans 15 amino acids. With 6 bases removed from V and 2 bases from J, the gap between germline ends came to 16 bases. CDR1 and CDR2 (germline): MNHEY, SMNVEV (reference sequence). CDR3 amino acids: CASRPADASQETQYF. For the CDR3, the DNA is TGTGCCAGCAGGCCGGCCGACGCTAGTCAAGAGACCCAGTACTTC.

This clonotype was seen ten or more times. At one end, the junction sequence differs from germline, possibly due to a read error. The J gene is TRBJ1-3, the V gene TRBV3-1, with D uncertain. Germline V gene sequence: CDR1 LGHDT, CDR2 YNNKEL (reference sequence). The CDR3 consists of 16 residues. The CDR3 spells CASSQGVGDSGNTIYF. The CDR3 DNA follows: TGTGCCAGCAGTCAAGGCGTGGGAGACTCTGGAAACACCATATATTTT.

This clonotype was seen repeatedly, ten times or more. The chain employs TRBV29-1 and TRBJ2-7; D remains unclear. Germline CDR1 SQVTM, CDR2 ANQGSEA. The CDR3 is made up of 11 amino acids. V was clipped by 6 bases and J by 5 bases, with 11 bases between them. The CDR3 reads CSVETTNEQYF. The CDR3 nucleotides are TGCAGCGTCGAAACTACGAACGAGCAGTACTTC.